These 8 T cell receptor beta chains were sequenced from one sample in a study of cytomegalovirus exposure and HLA in healthy donors. The PCR had 60 Vbeta and 13 Jbeta primers. Clones were read by immunoSEQ multiplex PCR, and TCRdb kept only the in-frame ones, dropping some. This sample has 170,000 or so clones, with 77% found just once. Sequencing was carried out using PBMCs. These receptors came from an older woman in good health and CMV-seropositive.

V is TRBV19 and J is TRBJ1-4; D uncertain. V was pared by 3 bases and J by 8 bases, with 10 bases between. The germline CDR1 and CDR2 sequences are LNHDA and SQIVND (reference sequence). The CDR3 extends over 13 amino acids. The CDR3 nucleotides read TGTGCCAGTAGTATGTCACAGACGGAAAAACTGTTTTTT. This translates into CASSMSQTEKLFF. The variable domain in full, with the rest retrieved from reference TRBV19 and TRBJ1-4, is DGGITQSPKYLFRKEGQNVTLSCEQNLNHDAMYWYRQDPGQGLRLIYYSQIVNDFQKGDIAEGYSVSREKKESFPLTVTSAQKNPTAFYLCASSMSQTEKLFFGSGTQLSVL.

The chain recombines TRBV7-9 with TRBJ2-5; 8 bases fit TRBD2. CDR3 length equals 14 residues. The ends lost 6 bases at V and 1 base at J; junction bases unmatched: 4. Germline V gene lookup returns CDR1 SEHNR and CDR2 FQNEAQ (reference sequence). CDR3 sequence: CASRAGGGQETQYF. CDR3 bases: TGTGCCAGCAGGGCGGGGGGCGGCCAAGAGACCCAGTACTTC.

The chain couples TRBV5-1 to TRBJ1-2, with 9 positions matching TRBD1. V was pared by 7 bases and J by 3 bases, with 16 bases of the junction left unmatched. The length of the CDR3 is 17 residues. Germline loops: CDR1 SGHRS, CDR2 YFSETQ. CDR3 sequence (DNA): TGCGCCAGCCAAAGGTTGGGACAGGGTAAAGGTGACTATGGCTACACCTTC. Its protein is CASQRLGQGKGDYGYTF.

The V call is TRBV7-9, the J call TRBJ2-1; perhaps TRBD2 as D (6 bases). Germline assignment: CDR1 SEHNR and CDR2 FQNEAQ (reference sequence). V was pared by 5 bases and J by 7 bases, with 15 bases between. The CDR3 sequence is 14 residues long. The CDR3 sequence: CASSPLASVNEQFF. DNA of the CDR3: TGTGCCAGCAGCCCCTTGGCTAGCGTTAATGAGCAGTTCTTC.

This chain links TRBV5-4 with TRBJ1-1; 11 nucleotides match TRBD1. J gave up 5 bases and V 4 bases, and 10 bases lay outside the gene matches. Looked up from germline, CDR1 is SGHNT and CDR2 is YYREEE (reference sequence). The CDR3 is 16 residues long. CDR3 in DNA: TGTGCCAGCAGCCACTCCCGGGACAGGGGGAAGACTGAAGCTTTCTTT. Translation gives CASSHSRDRGKTEAFF.

V gene TRBV5-1 combines with J gene TRBJ2-7; perhaps TRBD1 as D (5 bases). CDR1 SGHRS and CDR2 YFSETQ come from the germline V gene. V gave up 2 bases and J gave up 5 bases, with 14 bases separating them. This CDR3 spans 14 amino acids. The DNA for the CDR3 is TGCGCCAGCAGCTTAGGGGCATTGACCGACGAGCAGTACTTC. Protein product: CASSLGALTDEQYF.

This rearrangement joins TRBV9 to TRBJ2-3, with 8 nucleotides matching TRBD1. This CDR3 has 17 amino acids. After removal of 2 bases from V and 3 bases from J, the junction contained 11 bases not matched to a gene. The germline CDR1 and CDR2 sequences are SGDLS and YYNGEE. The CDR3 sequence: CASSVLGPGGRTDTQYF. In DNA, the CDR3 is TGTGCCAGCAGCGTCTTAGGGCCAGGGGGCCGAACAGATACGCAGTATTTT.

About this clone: The junction shows a germline mismatch at one end, possibly a read error. The V call is TRBV5-4, the J call TRBJ2-6; 7 bases are shared with TRBD1. Germline V CDR1 and CDR2: SGHNT, YYREEE (reference sequence). CDR3 size: 16 residues. CDR3 bases: TGTGCCAGCAGCCGAGGGGGCGCGACTGGGGCCAACGGCCTGACTTTC. Translation gives CASSRGGATGANGLTF.